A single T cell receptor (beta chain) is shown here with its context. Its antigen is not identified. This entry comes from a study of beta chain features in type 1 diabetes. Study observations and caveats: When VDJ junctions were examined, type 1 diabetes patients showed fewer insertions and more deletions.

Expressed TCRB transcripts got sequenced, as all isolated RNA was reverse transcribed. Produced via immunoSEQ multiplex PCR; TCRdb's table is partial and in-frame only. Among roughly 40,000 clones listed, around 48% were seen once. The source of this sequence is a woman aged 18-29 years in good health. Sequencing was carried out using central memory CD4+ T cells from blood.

CDR3 sequence reads: CASSLDRGARGNQPQHF. In nucleotides, the CDR3 is TGTGCCAGCAGCCTAGACCGGGGGGCGCGAGGTAATCAGCCCCAGCATTTT. V is TRBV7-9 and J is TRBJ1-5; a possible D gene is TRBD1 (6 bases). Germline CDR1 SEHNR, CDR2 FQNEAQ (reference sequence). The V and J ends lost 5 bases and 4 bases respectively, with 21 bases between them. The CDR3 spans 17 residues.